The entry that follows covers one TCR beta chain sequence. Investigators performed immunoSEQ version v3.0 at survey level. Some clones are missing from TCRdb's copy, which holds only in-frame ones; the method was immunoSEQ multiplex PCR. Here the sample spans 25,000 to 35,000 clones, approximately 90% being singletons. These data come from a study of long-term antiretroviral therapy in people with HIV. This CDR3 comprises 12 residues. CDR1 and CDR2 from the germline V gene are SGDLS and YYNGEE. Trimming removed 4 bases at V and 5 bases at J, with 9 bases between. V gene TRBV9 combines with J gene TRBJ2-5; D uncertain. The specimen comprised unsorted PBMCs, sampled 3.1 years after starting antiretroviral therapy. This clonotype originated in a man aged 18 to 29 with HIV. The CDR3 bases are TGTGCCAGCAGCCGAAGCGACGAGACCCAGTACTTC. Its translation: CASSRSDETQYF.